The rows below give T cell receptor beta chains drawn from one sample of a study of OX40 agonist ivuxolimab in advanced cancers. Libraries were prepared by immunoSEQ multiplex PCR; TCRdb keeps only in-frame clonotypes and omits some of them. Among approximately 70,000 clones listed, 85% were seen once. Specimen: CD4+ or CD8+ T cells sorted from blood, collected in a trial of the OX40 agonist ivuxolimab. Receptor source: an adult with an advanced solid tumor such as melanoma, head and neck, liver or kidney cancer. Both conserved end residues are part of each CDR3. Each record gives: clone size, V gene, D gene, J gene, CDR3 DNA, CDR3 protein. A D gene is named only where the DNA matches it firmly. Only part of the rows carry a size: once, few, many, or a class if the clone is expanded.

>few|TRBV7-3|.|TRBJ1-1
TGTGCCAGCAGCTTAGTACGTCCGGTGAACACTGAAGCTTTCTTT
CASSLVRPVNTEAFF
>.|TRBV6-1|TRBD2|TRBJ2-3
TGTGCCAGCAGGGAGCGGGGGGGCGGAGATACGCAGTATTTT
CASRERGGGDTQYF
>.|TRBV11-2|.|TRBJ2-5
TGTGCCAGCAGCTGGGGCGGTGGTGAAGGGACCCAGTACTTC
CASSWGGGEGTQYF
>.|TRBV19|.|TRBJ1-2
TGTGCCAGTAGGCCCCACCGGGACTTGCGGGGGCGCTTCTATGGCTACACCTTC
CASRPHRDLRGRFYGYTF
>.|TRBV5-8|.|TRBJ1-1
TGTGCCGGCAGCTTGGGGGGGCAGGTGAACACTGAAGCTTTCTTT
CAGSLGGQVNTEAFF
>once|TRBV2|.|TRBJ1-6
TGTGCCAGCAGCACAAGGGAATGGAGTAATTCACCCCTCCACTTT
CASSTREWSNSPLHF
>.|TRBV6-6|.|TRBJ2-7
TGTGCCAGCAGTTACTCTAATATATACGAGCAGTACTTC
CASSYSNIYEQYF
>.|TRBV7-2|TRBD2|TRBJ2-7
TGTGCCAGCAGGGCCGGACTAGCGGGGGGGGGCACCTACGAGCAGTACTTC
CASRAGLAGGGTYEQYF
>.|TRBV5-4|TRBD1|TRBJ1-4
TGTGCCAGCAGCCCGCGGACAGGGAAAAATGAAAAACTGTTTTTT
CASSPRTGKNEKLFF
>.|TRBV5-1|TRBD2|TRBJ2-3
TGCGCCAGCAGGCAGGGAGCGGGGTATAGCACAGATACGCAGTATTTT
CASRQGAGYSTDTQYF
>.|TRBV7-9|.|TRBJ1-2
TGTGCCAGCAGCTTATGGCCCTATGGCTACACCTTC
CASSLWPYGYTF
>.|TRBV5-5|TRBD1|TRBJ2-7
TGTGCCAGCAGCCCAGGGACAGGGCAAGGCGAGCAGTACTTC
CASSPGTGQGEQYF
>once|TRBV11-2|.|TRBJ1-5
TGTGCCAGCAGCTTGGTCCAGGGTAGCAATCAGCCCCAGCATTTT
CASSLVQGSNQPQHF
>.|TRBV11-3|.|TRBJ2-5
TGTGCCAGCAGCCGCTCGGTGGCAGAGACCCAGTACTTC
CASSRSVAETQYF
>.|TRBV28|TRBD1|TRBJ1-4
TGTGCCAGCAGGTCGGGGACAGCCCTTAATGAAAAACTGTTTTTT
CASRSGTALNEKLFF
>.|TRBV7-6|.|TRBJ2-5
TGTGCCAGCAGGGGGGCCTTCCAAGAGACCCAGTACTTC
CASRGAFQETQYF
>.|TRBV14|.|TRBJ1-6
TGTGCCAGCAGCCAAAACTGGGCTTCACCCCTCCACTTT
CASSQNWASPLHF
>.|TRBV19|.|TRBJ1-6
TGTGCCAGTAGTAAGGGCAGGGGAATTACGGATAATTCACCCCTCCACTTT
CASSKGRGITDNSPLHF
>.|TRBV5-1|TRBD1|TRBJ2-1
TGCGCCAGCAGCTTGGCCCCCGGGACAGGGAATGAGCAGTTCTTC
CASSLAPGTGNEQFF
>.|TRBV10-3|.|TRBJ1-3
TGTGCCATCAGTGATATGACAACCTCTGGAAACACCATATATTTT
CAISDMTTSGNTIYF
>.|TRBV14|.|TRBJ2-2
TGTGCCAGCAGCCAAGAGAGGGGAGGCACCGGGGAGCTGTTTTTT
CASSQERGGTGELFF
>.|TRBV9|TRBD2|TRBJ2-1
TGTGCCAGCAGCGAGGGACTAGCTGCAAATGAGCAGTTCTTC
CASSEGLAANEQFF
>.|TRBV9|TRBD1|TRBJ1-4
TGTGCCAGCAGCGCGGGACAGAATGAAAAACTGTTTTTT
CASSAGQNEKLFF
>.|TRBV11-1|.|TRBJ1-2
TGTGCCAGCAGCCAGATAGGGGTATCTAACTATGGCTACACCTTC
CASSQIGVSNYGYTF
>once|TRBV18|TRBD1|TRBJ1-1
TGTGCCAGCTCTATAGACAGGGGGCGAGCTGAAGCTTTCTTT
CASSIDRGRAEAFF
>once|TRBV28|TRBD1|TRBJ2-1
TGTGCCAGCAGTTTTTTCGGGACAGTACGTGTTGAGCAGTTCTTC
CASSFFGTVRVEQFF
>few|TRBV23-1|TRBD1|TRBJ1-1
TGCGCCAGCAGTCAACTGGTCCCCGGGGGACAGGTGAACACTGAAGCTTTCTTT
CASSQLVPGGQVNTEAFF
>.|TRBV15|TRBD1|TRBJ1-3
TGTGCCACCAGCCTTGGGACAGACTCTGGAAACACCATATATTTT
CATSLGTDSGNTIYF
>.|TRBV5-4|TRBD1|TRBJ1-1
TGTGCCAGCAGCCGAGGGACAGGGGGGTTAATGAACACTGAAGCTTTCTTT
CASSRGTGGLMNTEAFF
>.|TRBV27|TRBD2|TRBJ2-1
TGTGCCAGCGGTGGACTAGCGGGAAGCCCAACGTTCTACAATGAGCAGTTCTTC
CASGGLAGSPTFYNEQFF